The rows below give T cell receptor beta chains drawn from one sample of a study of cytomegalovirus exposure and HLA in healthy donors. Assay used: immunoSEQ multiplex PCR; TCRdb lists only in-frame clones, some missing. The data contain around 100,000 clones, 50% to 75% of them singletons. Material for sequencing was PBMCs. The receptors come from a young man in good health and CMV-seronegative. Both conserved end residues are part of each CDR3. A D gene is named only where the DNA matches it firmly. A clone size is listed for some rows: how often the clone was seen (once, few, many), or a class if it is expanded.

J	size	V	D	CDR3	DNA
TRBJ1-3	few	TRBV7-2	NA	CASSPLQGAGNTIYF	TGTGCCAGCAGCCCGCTACAGGGTGCGGGAAACACCATATATTTT
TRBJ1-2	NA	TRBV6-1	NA	CASSQDLRGYTF	TGTGCCAGCAGCCAGGACTTACGGGGCTACACCTTC
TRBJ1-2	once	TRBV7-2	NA	CASSLVGRAGYTF	TGTGCCAGCAGCTTAGTGGGCAGGGCTGGCTACACCTTC
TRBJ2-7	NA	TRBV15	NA	CATSSAAVPFYEQYF	TGTGCCACCAGCAGCGCAGCGGTACCGTTCTACGAGCAGTACTTC
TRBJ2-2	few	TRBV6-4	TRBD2	CASSDSASGSTGELFF	TGTGCCAGCAGTGACTCGGCTAGCGGAAGCACCGGGGAGCTGTTTTTT
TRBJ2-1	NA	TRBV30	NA	CAWSVLRDEQFF	TGTGCCTGGAGTGTACTCAGGGATGAGCAGTTCTTC
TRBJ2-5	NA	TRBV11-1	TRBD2	CASSLGLAGGLRETQYF	TGTGCCAGCAGCTTAGGGCTAGCGGGGGGGCTCCGGGAGACCCAGTACTTC
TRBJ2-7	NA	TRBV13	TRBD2	CASARGGTYEQYF	TGTGCCAGCGCGCGGGGGGGCACCTACGAGCAGTACTTC
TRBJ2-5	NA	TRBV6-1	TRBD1	CASRAGTGGEETQYF	TGTGCCAGCAGAGCCGGGACAGGGGGCGAGGAGACCCAGTACTTC
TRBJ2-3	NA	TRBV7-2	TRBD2	CASSRLAGGDTQYF	TGTGCCAGCAGCAGACTAGCGGGGGGAGATACGCAGTATTTT
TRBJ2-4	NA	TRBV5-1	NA	CASSDTGVAKNIQYF	TGCGCCAGCAGCGATACAGGAGTAGCCAAAAACATTCAGTACTTC
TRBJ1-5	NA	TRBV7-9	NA	CASSLGPGNQPQHF	TGTGCCAGCAGCTTAGGTCCGGGCAATCAGCCCCAGCATTTT
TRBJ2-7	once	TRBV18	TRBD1	CASSRGQGYSDMEQYF	TGTGCCAGCTCACGTGGACAGGGCTACTCTGATATGGAGCAGTACTTC
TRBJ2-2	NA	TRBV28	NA	CASSPYTEHTGELFF	TGTGCCAGCAGTCCTTATACAGAGCACACCGGGGAGCTGTTTTTT
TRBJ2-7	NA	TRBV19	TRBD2	CASRGGRGHEQYF	TGTGCCAGTAGGGGCGGGAGAGGCCACGAGCAGTACTTC
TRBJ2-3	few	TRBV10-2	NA	CASRQGAAADTQYF	TGCGCCAGCAGACAAGGGGCTGCAGCGGATACGCAGTATTTT
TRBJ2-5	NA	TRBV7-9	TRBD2	CASSFGLALYQETQYF	TGTGCCAGCAGCTTTGGACTAGCACTGTACCAAGAGACCCAGTACTTC
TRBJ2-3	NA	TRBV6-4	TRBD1	CASSDRQGADTQYF	TGTGCCAGCAGTGATCGGCAGGGGGCAGATACGCAGTATTTT
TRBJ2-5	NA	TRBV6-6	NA	CASRALALQETQYF	TGTGCCAGCAGAGCACTAGCCCTTCAAGAGACCCAGTACTTC
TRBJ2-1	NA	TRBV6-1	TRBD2	CASSERGGGSKNNEQFF	TGTGCCAGCAGTGAACGGGGGGGCGGGAGTAAAAACAATGAGCAGTTCTTC
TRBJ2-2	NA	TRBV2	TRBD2	CASSEAGLAASGELFF	TGTGCCAGCAGTGAAGCGGGACTAGCGGCGTCCGGGGAGCTGTTTTTT
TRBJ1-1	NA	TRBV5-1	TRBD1	CASSLAGGQGAAEAFF	TGCGCCAGCAGCTTGGCCGGGGGACAGGGGGCGGCTGAAGCTTTCTTT
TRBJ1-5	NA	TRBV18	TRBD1	CASSPTGGYNQPQHF	TGTGCCAGCTCCCCGACAGGGGGATACAATCAGCCCCAGCATTTT
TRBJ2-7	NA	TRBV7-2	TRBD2	CASSWDYYEQYF	TGTGCCAGCAGCTGGGACTACTACGAGCAGTACTTC
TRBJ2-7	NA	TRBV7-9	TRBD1	CASSPTPGQGTYEQYF	TGTGCCAGCAGCCCCACCCCGGGACAGGGGACCTACGAGCAGTACTTC
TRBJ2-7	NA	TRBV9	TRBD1	CASTRTGGMGEQYF	TGTGCCAGCACCAGGACAGGGGGCATGGGCGAGCAGTACTTC